Following are 30 T cell receptor beta chains from one sample sequenced in a study of shared clonotypes between healthy human individuals. Produced via immunoSEQ multiplex PCR; TCRdb's table is partial and in-frame only. Of about 710,000 clones listed, roughly 72% are singletons. The specimen was memory CD4+ T cells sorted from blood. Subset described: CD45RA-negative fraction. The origin of the receptors is a woman aged 30 to 39 in good health.

The chain combines TRBV19 with TRBJ2-3; 7 bases are a match to TRBD2. From germline, CDR1 is LNHDA and CDR2 SQIVND (reference sequence). Trimming removed 3 bases from V and 1 base from J; junction bases left unmatched: 4. The CDR3 length is 15 residues. The CDR3 is CASSIGGVGTDTQYF. CDR3 nucleotide sequence: TGTGCCAGTAGTATTGGGGGGGTTGGCACAGATACGCAGTATTTT. The full variable domain, rest sourced from reference TRBV19 and TRBJ2-3, is DGGITQSPKYLFRKEGQNVTLSCEQNLNHDAMYWYRQDPGQGLRLIYYSQIVNDFQKGDIAEGYSVSREKKESFPLTVTSAQKNPTAFYLCASSIGGVGTDTQYFGPGTRLTVL.

This clone is a singleton in its sample. The gene calls are TRBV2 and TRBJ1-5, with 9 bases identical to TRBD1. V was clipped by 8 bases and J by 3 bases; unmatched bases: 11. Germline values: CDR1 SNHLY, CDR2 FYNNEI. The CDR3 sequence is 16 residues long. The CDR3 sequence is CASSDPGQGNNQPQHF. The CDR3 coding sequence is TGTGCCAGCTCCGACCCGGGACAGGGTAACAATCAGCCCCAGCATTTT.

This chain links TRBV28 with TRBJ2-7, with D possibly being TRBD2 (6 bases). The CDR3 runs 14 residues. Trimming shortened V by 7 bases and J by 3 bases, and 16 bases separated the two germline ends. The germline CDR1 and CDR2 sequences are MDHEN and SYDVKM. This CDR3 is CASTPRGGLYEQYF. As DNA, the CDR3 is TGTGCCAGCACCCCGCGGGGAGGACTCTACGAGCAGTACTTC.

This chain connects TRBV7-9 to TRBJ2-7; 8 nucleotides match TRBD2. The CDR3 loop spans 14 amino acids. Trimming at V came to 5 bases and at J to 4 bases, leaving 7 bases not matched to a gene. Germline-derived CDR1 and CDR2 are SEHNR and FQNEAQ (reference sequence). DNA for the CDR3: TGTGCCAGCAGCGAACGACTAGCGCAATACGAGCAGTACTTC. As protein: CASSERLAQYEQYF. The complete variable domain, with remaining parts taken from reference TRBV7-9 and TRBJ2-7, reads DTGVSQNPRHKITKRGQNVTFRCDPISEHNRLYWYRQTLGQGPEFLTYFQNEAQLEKSRLLSDRFSAERPKGSFSTLEIQRTEQGDSAMYLCASSERLAQYEQYFGPGTRLTVT.

The chain combines TRBV7-2 with TRBJ2-2; possibly TRBD1 for D (6 bases). CDR1 is SGHTA and CDR2 is FQGNSA in the germline V gene. This CDR3 contains 13 residues. Deletions cut 5 bases from V and 5 bases from J, with 9 bases between. CDR3 bases: TGTGCCAGCAGCCCCGACAGGACCGGGGAGCTGTTTTTT. Its translation: CASSPDRTGELFF.

The chain carries TRBV7-9 and TRBJ2-1; 12 bases line up with TRBD2. The V and J ends lost 1 base and 7 bases, in that order; junction bases with no gene match: 5. Germline CDR1 SEHNR, CDR2 FQNEAQ (reference sequence). The CDR3 has 16 amino acids. The CDR3: CASSLVPSGRANEQFF. Written as DNA, the CDR3 is TGTGCCAGCAGCTTAGTACCTAGCGGGAGGGCAAATGAGCAGTTCTTC.

V and J are TRBV18 and TRBJ1-4; no definite D call. The V end lost 1 base, the J end lost 8 bases, and 5 bases lay between the germline ends. CDR1 KGHSH and CDR2 LQKENI come from the germline V gene. The CDR3 contains 12 residues. CDR3 nucleotide sequence: TGTGCCAGCTCACCACGGAACGAAAAACTGTTTTTT. It translates to CASSPRNEKLFF.

This clone came up many times. The CDR3 protein is CASSGQNYGYTF. For the CDR3, the DNA is TGTGCCAGCAGCGGACAGAACTATGGCTACACCTTC. The chain joins TRBV9 to TRBJ1-2, with D maybe TRBD1 (5 bases). V was trimmed by 3 bases and J by 2 bases, leaving 5 bases between them. Germline V gene lookup returns CDR1 SGDLS and CDR2 YYNGEE. CDR3 length equals 12 residues.

V and J are TRBV28 and TRBJ2-7, with D possibly being TRBD1 (6 bases). This CDR3 contains 13 residues. Looked up from germline, CDR1 is MDHEN and CDR2 is SYDVKM. V lost 3 bases, J lost 2 bases, and 8 bases lay in between. In nucleotides, the CDR3 is TGTGCCAGCAGTTTGGACAGAACCTACGAGCAGTACTTC. It is translated as CASSLDRTYEQYF.

The gene calls are TRBV5-1 and TRBJ2-1, with D possibly being TRBD1 (5 bases). Germline V gene sequence: CDR1 SGHRS, CDR2 YFSETQ. CDR3 length: 15 residues. V was trimmed by 5 bases and J by 2 bases, leaving 14 bases between them. CDR3 residues: CASSFDSSAYNEQFF. The CDR3, as DNA: TGCGCCAGCAGTTTTGACAGCTCAGCCTACAATGAGCAGTTCTTC.

The table lists this clone with a few counts. V gene TRBV2 combines with J gene TRBJ2-7, with 11 nucleotides matching TRBD2. CDR1 and CDR2 (germline): SNHLY, FYNNEI. Trimming cost V 5 bases and J 4 bases; bases outside gene matches: 7. The CDR3 is made up of 15 amino acids. This chain's CDR3 is CASSRATSGIYEQYF. The DNA for the CDR3 is TGTGCCAGCAGTAGGGCGACTAGCGGGATTTACGAGCAGTACTTC.

CDR3 nucleotide sequence: TGCGCCAGCAGCCAAGAGCGCTTAAATACGCAGTATTTT. Translation gives CASSQERLNTQYF. The chain has TRBV4-1 and TRBJ2-3; D uncertain. The CDR3 has 13 residues. The V gene lost 0 bases and the J gene lost 7 bases, with 8 bases spanning the gap. Germline V CDR1 and CDR2: MGHRA, YSYEKL.

The chain combines TRBV4-1 with TRBJ2-2; D possibly corresponds to TRBD2 (5 bases). Trimming removed 10 bases from V and 4 bases from J, with 10 bases in between. Germline V gene data show CDR1 as MGHRA and CDR2 as YSYEKL. CDR3 length equals 12 residues. The CDR3 loop reads CATQRITGELFF. The CDR3 nucleotides read TGCGCCACGCAGCGGATCACCGGGGAGCTGTTTTTT.

The sample holds a few counts of this clone. The genes are TRBV27 and TRBJ1-2; perhaps TRBD1 as D (5 bases). In germline, CDR1 is MNHEY, CDR2 SMNVEV (reference sequence). The CDR3 totals 15 residues. V dropped 7 bases and J dropped 6 bases, with 21 bases sitting between them. CDR3: CASTNQGRRGHGYTF. As DNA, the CDR3 is TGTGCCAGCACGAATCAGGGCAGGCGAGGGCATGGCTACACCTTC.

This chain links TRBV19 with TRBJ2-2; 7 bases align to TRBD1. Looked up from germline, CDR1 is LNHDA and CDR2 is SQIVND (reference sequence). Trimming at V came to 7 bases and at J to 4 bases, leaving 6 bases not matched to a gene. The CDR3 is 14 residues long. The CDR3 region is CASTRGQSTGELFF. The CDR3 DNA sequence: TGTGCCAGTACTAGGGGACAGTCCACCGGGGAGCTGTTTTTT.

The gene calls are TRBV10-3 and TRBJ2-1; TRBD2 matches at 7 bases. CDR1 ENHRY and CDR2 SYGVKD come from the germline V gene. V dropped 1 base and J dropped 2; count of bases not matched to a gene: 5. The CDR3 loop spans 16 amino acids. The CDR3 nucleotides read TGTGCCATCAGTGAGTTGGGCGGGGGAGCCTACAATGAGCAGTTCTTC. Protein product: CAISELGGGAYNEQFF.

V is TRBV10-3 and J is TRBJ2-7; 7 nucleotides align to TRBD1. V was clipped by 10 bases and J by 2 bases; unmatched bases: 11. In germline, CDR1 is ENHRY, CDR2 SYGVKD. The CDR3 runs to 14 residues. The CDR3 nucleotides read TGTGCCAGCAATTTACAGGGGTCACCCTACGAGCAGTACTTC. It is translated as CASNLQGSPYEQYF.

This rearrangement joins TRBV5-6 to TRBJ1-1; D ambiguous. V lost 0 bases to trimming and J lost 1 base, with 7 bases between them. The CDR3 spans 14 residues. Looked up from germline, CDR1 is SGHDT and CDR2 is YYEEEE. This chain's CDR3 is CASSLDVGNTEAFF. The CDR3, as DNA: TGTGCCAGCAGCTTGGATGTGGGGAACACTGAAGCTTTCTTT.

The chain employs TRBV21-1 and TRBJ2-1; the D segment call TRBD2 is taken from the table without a DNA check. TRBV21-1 is given as a pseudogene. This CDR3 region has 20 residues. Here the CDR3 reads CAIDGRQGLRAVEQNNEQFF. The DNA for the CDR3 is TGTGCCATCGATGGCCGCCAAGGGTTGCGGGCGGTAGAGCAAAACAATGAGCAGTTCTTC.

Points on this clone: A much larger clone differs from this one at a single base, so this may be a read error. J is TRBJ1-5 and V is TRBV4-1; D unclear. Germline CDR1 reads MGHRA; CDR2 reads YSYEKL. The ends were cut back, 0 bases at V and 0 bases at J, with 3 bases in the middle. CDR3 length: 14 residues. The CDR3 is CASSQDISNQPQHF. In DNA form, the CDR3 reads TGCGCCAGCAGCCAAGATATTAGCAATCAGCCCCAGCATTTT.

The chain is built from TRBV16 and TRBJ1-2; D possibly corresponds to TRBD1 (5 bases). The length of the CDR3 is 15 residues. V was shortened by 0 bases and J by 5 bases, with 13 bases between the two germline ends. Looked up from germline, CDR1 is KGHSY and CDR2 is FQNENV. CDR3 DNA sequence: TGTGCCAGCAGCCAATCGCGGGACGGCTTTTATGGCTACACCTTC. Its translation is CASSQSRDGFYGYTF.

This clone occurred a few times. This chain connects TRBV6-6 to TRBJ1-2; TRBD1 is a possible D gene (6 bases). The CDR3 sequence is 14 residues long. The germline V gene encodes CDR1 MNHNY and CDR2 SVGAGI (reference sequence). The V gene lost 6 bases and the J gene lost 2 bases, with 13 bases spanning the gap. The CDR3 coding sequence is TGTGCCAGCAGCCCGAAAGGACAGAACTATGGCTACACCTTC. It specifies CASSPKGQNYGYTF.

The V and J genes are TRBV6-4 and TRBJ2-7; D gene ambiguous. There are 10 residues in the CDR3. Germline loops: CDR1 MRHNA, CDR2 SNTAGT. With 6 bases removed from V and 6 bases from J, the gap between germline ends came to 6 bases. CDR3 sequence: CASRTGEQYF. The CDR3 DNA sequence: TGTGCCAGCAGGACCGGCGAGCAGTACTTC.

A few counts support this clone. CDR3 in amino acids: CASSLGANYGYTF. For the CDR3, the DNA is TGTGCCAGCAGTCTCGGGGCTAACTATGGCTACACCTTC. V is TRBV27 and J is TRBJ1-2; D gene uncertain. The germline gives CDR1 MNHEY, CDR2 SMNVEV (reference sequence). V was clipped by 5 bases and J by 0 bases, with 7 bases between them. The CDR3 is made up of 13 amino acids.

The rearrangement joins TRBV5-1 to TRBJ2-2, with 10 positions matching TRBD2. V shed 3 bases, J shed 1 base, and the junction held 3 bases outside the gene matches. The CDR3 spans 16 residues. Germline V gene sequence: CDR1 SGHRS, CDR2 YFSETQ. The CDR3 here is CASSSGLAVNTGELFF. The CDR3, as DNA: TGCGCCAGCAGCTCCGGACTAGCGGTGAACACCGGGGAGCTGTTTTTT.

This clone showed up just once. The chain has TRBV2 and TRBJ2-7; D gene ambiguous. Per the germline V gene, CDR1 is SNHLY and CDR2 is FYNNEI. The CDR3 covers 12 residues. V lost 3 bases, J lost 6 bases, and 9 bases lay in between. In DNA, the CDR3 is TGTGCCAGCAGTGATCTAAAGGGCGAGCAGTACTTC. Translated: CASSDLKGEQYF.

This clone was observed a few times. Additional DNA sequences in this sample encode the identical CDR3. The chain joins TRBV19 to TRBJ2-1; 8 bases align to TRBD1. Germline V gene lookup returns CDR1 LNHDA and CDR2 SQIVND (reference sequence). Unmatched junction bases numbered 3, after V lost 4 bases and J lost 7 bases. This CDR3 has 13 amino acids. The CDR3 region is CASSTQGGNEQFF. Here the CDR3 DNA reads TGTGCCAGTAGTACACAGGGGGGAAATGAGCAGTTCTTC. Complete variable domain (other parts from reference TRBV19 and TRBJ2-1): DGGITQSPKYLFRKEGQNVTLSCEQNLNHDAMYWYRQDPGQGLRLIYYSQIVNDFQKGDIAEGYSVSREKKESFPLTVTSAQKNPTAFYLCASSTQGGNEQFFGPGTRLTVL.

The chain uses TRBV6-5 and TRBJ2-7; no firm D call. The CDR3 loop spans 10 amino acids. Germline V lookup: CDR1 MNHEY, CDR2 SVGAGI. The V end was cut by 5 bases, the J end by 4 bases, with 3 bases between. Written as DNA, the CDR3 is TGTGCCAGCAGTGAATACGAGCAGTACTTC. Protein sequence: CASSEYEQYF.

The chain recombines TRBV29-1 with TRBJ1-2, with 7 positions matching TRBD1. This CDR3 has 14 residues. Germline CDR1 reads SQVTM; CDR2 reads ANQGSEA. Trimming at V came to 6 bases and at J to 8 bases, leaving 15 bases not matched to a gene. The CDR3 DNA reads TGCAGCGTCGACGCAGGGGGGGACCACAGGGGCTACACCTTC. It specifies CSVDAGGDHRGYTF.

The chain links TRBV27 to TRBJ2-7, with TRBD2 matching 14 bases. Germline trimming cut 8 bases from V and 6 bases from J; bases unmatched to any gene: 21. CDR1 and CDR2 from the germline V gene are MNHEY and SMNVEV (reference sequence). The CDR3 runs 19 residues. The CDR3 DNA reads TGTGCCAGCTCCCTAGTATCCTCCTCGACCGGGACTAGCGGGAGCGAGCAGTACTTC. Translating gives CASSLVSSSTGTSGSEQYF.